This record concerns one TCR beta chain sequence. The PCR made use of 60 Vbeta and 13 Jbeta primers. Only in-frame clones appear in the TCRdb table, and some are missing; sequencing was by immunoSEQ multiplex PCR. Of 100,000 or so clones in the sample, 60% to 85% are singletons; the top ten hold 2% to 3%. The germline gives CDR1 SGHAT, CDR2 FQNNGV. This CDR3 region has 17 residues. V lost 2 bases and J lost 0; bases outside the gene matches: 8. This sample was taken from a study of cytomegalovirus exposure and HLA in healthy donors. The chain couples TRBV11-2 to TRBJ1-2; 8 nucleotides align to TRBD1. Sample: PBMCs. This TCR came from a female donor in good health and CMV-seronegative. The DNA of the CDR3 is TGTGCCAGCAGCTTAAACAGGGGACAGGCGTCTAACTATGGCTACACCTTC. Amino acids: CASSLNRGQASNYGYTF.